This T cell receptor (beta chain) appears in the sequencing data of a study of CD8 T cells in ankylosing spondylitis. TCRdb reprocessed the 5' RACE reads via MiXCR and lists one record per CDR3 protein. Here the sample spans approximately 150,000 distinct CDR3 sequences, roughly 44% being singletons. CDR1 and CDR2 (germline): LGHNA, YNFKEQ. The length of the CDR3 is 16 residues. The table lists this clonotype with a few counts. One end of the junction does not line up with germline, which may come from a read error. What was sequenced was synovial fluid, either unsorted or a sorted T cell fraction (not recorded which). This TCR came from a male donor with ankylosing spondylitis. The chain carries TRBV4-2 and TRBJ2-1, with TRBD2 as a possible D gene (5 bases). The CDR3 region has the DNA TGTGCCAGCAACCAAGAAGCGGTCGTGTTCTACAATGAGCAGTTCTTC. This translates into CASNQEAVVFYNEQFF.